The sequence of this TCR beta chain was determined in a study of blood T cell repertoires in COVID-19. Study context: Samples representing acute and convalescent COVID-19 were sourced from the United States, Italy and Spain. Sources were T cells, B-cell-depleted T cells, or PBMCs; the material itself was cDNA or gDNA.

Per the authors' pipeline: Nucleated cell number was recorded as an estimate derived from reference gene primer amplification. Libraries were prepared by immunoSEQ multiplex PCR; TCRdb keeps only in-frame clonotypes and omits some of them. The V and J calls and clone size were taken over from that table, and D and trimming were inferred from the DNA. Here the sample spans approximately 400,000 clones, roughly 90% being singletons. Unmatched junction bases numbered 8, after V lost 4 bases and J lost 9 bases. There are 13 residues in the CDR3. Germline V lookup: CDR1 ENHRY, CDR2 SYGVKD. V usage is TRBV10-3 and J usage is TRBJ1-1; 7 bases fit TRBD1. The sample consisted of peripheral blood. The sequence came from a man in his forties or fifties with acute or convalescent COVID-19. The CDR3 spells CAISVLGQQQAFF. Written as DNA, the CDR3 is TGTGCCATCAGTGTGTTGGGACAGCAGCAAGCTTTCTTT.